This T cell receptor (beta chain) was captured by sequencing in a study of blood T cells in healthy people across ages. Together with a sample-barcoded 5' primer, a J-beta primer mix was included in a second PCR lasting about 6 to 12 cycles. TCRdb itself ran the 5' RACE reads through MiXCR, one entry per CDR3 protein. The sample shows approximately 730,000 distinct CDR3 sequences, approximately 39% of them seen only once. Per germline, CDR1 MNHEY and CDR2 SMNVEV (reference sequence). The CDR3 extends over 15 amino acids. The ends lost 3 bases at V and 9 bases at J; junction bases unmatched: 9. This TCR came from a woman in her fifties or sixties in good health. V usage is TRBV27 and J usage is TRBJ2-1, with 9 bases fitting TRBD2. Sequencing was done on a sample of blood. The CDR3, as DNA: TGTGCCAGCAGTTTGCGGGGGGGGCCGTTCGGTGAGCAGTTCTTC. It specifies CASSLRGGPFGEQFF.